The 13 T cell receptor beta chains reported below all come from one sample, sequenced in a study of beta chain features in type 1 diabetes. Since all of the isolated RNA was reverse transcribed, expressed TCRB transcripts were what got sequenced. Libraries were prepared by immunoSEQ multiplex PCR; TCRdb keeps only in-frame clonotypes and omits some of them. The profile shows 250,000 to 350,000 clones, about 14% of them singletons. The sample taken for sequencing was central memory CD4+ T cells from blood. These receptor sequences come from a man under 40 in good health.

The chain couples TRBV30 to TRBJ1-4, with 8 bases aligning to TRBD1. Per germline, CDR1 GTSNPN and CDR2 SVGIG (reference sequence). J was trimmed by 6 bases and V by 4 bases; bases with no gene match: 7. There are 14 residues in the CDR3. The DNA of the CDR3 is TGTGCCTGGAAACCGGGACAGGAGTATGAAAAACTGTTTTTT. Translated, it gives CAWKPGQEYEKLFF.

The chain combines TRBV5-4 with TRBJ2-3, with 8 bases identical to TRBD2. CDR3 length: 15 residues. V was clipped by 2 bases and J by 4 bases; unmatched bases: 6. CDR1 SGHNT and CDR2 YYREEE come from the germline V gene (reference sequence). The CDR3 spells CASSLAGVGADTQYF. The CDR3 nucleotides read TGTGCCAGCAGCTTAGCGGGAGTGGGGGCAGATACGCAGTATTTT.

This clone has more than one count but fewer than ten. CDR3 sequence (DNA): TGTGCCAGCTCAGCAACAGGGTCCACCGGGGAGCTGTTTTTT. This codes for CASSATGSTGELFF. The chain recombines TRBV18 with TRBJ2-2, with D possibly TRBD1 on 6 matching bases. The CDR3 is 14 residues long. Per the germline V gene, CDR1 is KGHSH and CDR2 is LQKENI. With 5 bases removed from V and 4 bases from J, the gap between germline ends came to 11 bases.

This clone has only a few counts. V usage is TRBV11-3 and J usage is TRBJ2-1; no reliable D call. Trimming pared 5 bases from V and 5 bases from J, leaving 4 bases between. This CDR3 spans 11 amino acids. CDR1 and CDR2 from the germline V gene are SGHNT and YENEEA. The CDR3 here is CASSADNEQFF. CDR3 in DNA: TGTGCCAGCAGCGCAGACAATGAGCAGTTCTTC.

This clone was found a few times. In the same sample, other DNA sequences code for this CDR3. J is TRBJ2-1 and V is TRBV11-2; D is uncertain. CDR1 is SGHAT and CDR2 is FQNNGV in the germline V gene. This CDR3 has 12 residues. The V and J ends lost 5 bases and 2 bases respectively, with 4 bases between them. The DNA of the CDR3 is TGTGCCAGCAGCCTTCCCTACAATGAGCAGTTCTTC. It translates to CASSLPYNEQFF.

CDR3 sequence reads: CASSLALIGRGADTQYF. DNA for the CDR3: TGTGCCAGCAGCTTAGCGCTAATAGGCAGGGGGGCAGATACGCAGTATTTT. The rearrangement uses TRBV7-8 and TRBJ2-3; possible D gene TRBD1, 7 bases. Germline CDR1 and CDR2: SGHVS and FQNEAQ. The V end was cut by 0 bases, the J end by 4 bases, with 17 bases between. CDR3 length equals 17 residues.

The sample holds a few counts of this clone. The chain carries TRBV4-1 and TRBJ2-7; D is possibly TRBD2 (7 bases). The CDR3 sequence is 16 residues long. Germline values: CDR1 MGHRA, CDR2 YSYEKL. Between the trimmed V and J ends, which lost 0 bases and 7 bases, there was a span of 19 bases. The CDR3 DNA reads TGCGCCAGCAGCCAAGATGGATCGGGGGGCTCTAGGGAGCAGTACTTC. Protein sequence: CASSQDGSGGSREQYF.

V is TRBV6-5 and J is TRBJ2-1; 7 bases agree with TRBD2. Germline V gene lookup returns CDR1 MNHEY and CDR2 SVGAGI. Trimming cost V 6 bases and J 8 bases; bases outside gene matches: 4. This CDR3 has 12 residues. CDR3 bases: TGTGCCAGCAGACCTAGCGGCGATGAGCAGTTCTTC. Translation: CASRPSGDEQFF.

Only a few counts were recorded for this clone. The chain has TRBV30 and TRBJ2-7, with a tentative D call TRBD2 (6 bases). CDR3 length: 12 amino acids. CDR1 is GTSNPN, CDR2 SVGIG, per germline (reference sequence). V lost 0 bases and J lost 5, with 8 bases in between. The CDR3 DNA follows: TGTGCCTGGAGTGTAGGAGGGAACGAGCAGTACGTC. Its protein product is CAWSVGGNEQYV.

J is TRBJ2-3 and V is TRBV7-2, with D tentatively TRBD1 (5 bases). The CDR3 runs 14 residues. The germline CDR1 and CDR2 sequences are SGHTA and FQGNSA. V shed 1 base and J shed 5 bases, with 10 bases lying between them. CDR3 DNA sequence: TGTGCCAGCAGCTTAGAGGGGTGGGAAGATACGCAGTATTTT. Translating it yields CASSLEGWEDTQYF. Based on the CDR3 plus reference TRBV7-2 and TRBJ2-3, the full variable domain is GAGVSQSPSNKVTEKGKDVELRCDPISGHTALYWYRQSLGQGLEFLIYFQGNSAPDKSGLPSDRFSAERTGGSVSTLTIQRTQQEDSAVYLCASSLEGWEDTQYFGPGTRLTVL.

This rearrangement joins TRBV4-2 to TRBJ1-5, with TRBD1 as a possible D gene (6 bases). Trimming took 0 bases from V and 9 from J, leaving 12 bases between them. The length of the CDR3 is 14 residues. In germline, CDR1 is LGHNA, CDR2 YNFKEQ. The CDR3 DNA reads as TGTGCCAGCAGCCAAGATAGATGGACAGTGCCCCAGCATTTT. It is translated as CASSQDRWTVPQHF.

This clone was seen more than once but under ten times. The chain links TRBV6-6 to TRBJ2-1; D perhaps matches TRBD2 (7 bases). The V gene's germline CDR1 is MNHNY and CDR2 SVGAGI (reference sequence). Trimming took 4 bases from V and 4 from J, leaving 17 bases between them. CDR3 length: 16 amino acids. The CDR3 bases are TGTGCCAGCAGTTTAAAACAGGGAGGGGGATACAATGAGCAGTTCTTC. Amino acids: CASSLKQGGGYNEQFF.

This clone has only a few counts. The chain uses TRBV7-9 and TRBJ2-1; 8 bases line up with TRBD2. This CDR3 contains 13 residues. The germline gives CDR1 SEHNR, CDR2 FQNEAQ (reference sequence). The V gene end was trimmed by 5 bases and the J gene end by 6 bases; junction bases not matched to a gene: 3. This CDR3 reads CASSPGGGNEQFF. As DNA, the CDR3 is TGTGCCAGCAGCCCGGGGGGGGGCAATGAGCAGTTCTTC. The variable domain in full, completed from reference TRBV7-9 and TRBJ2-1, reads DTGVSQNPRHKITKRGQNVTFRCDPISEHNRLYWYRQTLGQGPEFLTYFQNEAQLEKSRLLSDRFSAERPKGSFSTLEIQRTEQGDSAMYLCASSPGGGNEQFFGPGTRLTVL.